The 12 T cell receptor beta chains presented below share a single source sample, sequenced in a study of blood T cell repertoires in COVID-19. TCRdb's table, derived via immunoSEQ multiplex PCR, lists solely in-frame clones and lacks some. Of 150,000 to 200,000 clones detected, around two thirds appear once; the ten largest clones hold approximately 3%. The sequenced sample was peripheral blood. Receptors were obtained from a woman of 80 years or more with acute or convalescent COVID-19.

The chain carries TRBV7-9 and TRBJ1-1; possible D gene TRBD1, 6 bases. The V and J ends lost 3 bases and 4 bases respectively, with 12 bases between them. Germline values: CDR1 SEHNR, CDR2 FQNEAQ (reference sequence). This CDR3 has 14 amino acids. Written as DNA, the CDR3 is TGTGCCAGCAGCTTTGGGGCGGGGGCCACTGAAGCTTTCTTT. The encoded protein is CASSFGAGATEAFF.

This clone was counted many times. The chain is built from TRBV7-6 and TRBJ2-1; 8 bases agree with TRBD2. The trim removed 1 base at V and 7 bases at J, leaving 15 bases unmatched. This CDR3 region has 18 residues. Germline V gene lookup returns CDR1 SGHVS and CDR2 FNYEAQ. The CDR3 here is CASSLVVAGVSGKNEQFF. The CDR3 DNA sequence: TGTGCCAGCAGCTTAGTAGTGGCGGGGGTTAGCGGGAAGAATGAGCAGTTCTTC. Combining the CDR3 with reference TRBV7-6 and TRBJ2-1 gives the whole variable domain GAGVSQSPRYKVTKRGQDVALRCDPISGHVSLYWYRQALGQGPEFLTYFNYEAQQDKSGLPNDRFSAERPEGSISTLTIQRTEQRDSAMYRCASSLVVAGVSGKNEQFFGPGTRLTVL.

The V and J genes are TRBV19 and TRBJ2-2; TRBD1 matches 10 bases. The germline gives CDR1 LNHDA, CDR2 SQIVND (reference sequence). The CDR3 loop spans 15 amino acids. The V segment lost 4 bases and the J segment 4 bases; nucleotides outside the gene matches: 3. The CDR3 sequence is CASSTGQGSTGELFF. The CDR3 DNA sequence: TGTGCCAGTAGTACGGGACAGGGGTCCACCGGGGAGCTGTTTTTT.

This clone was observed once. The chain recombines TRBV9 with TRBJ1-1, with 7 nucleotides matching TRBD1. Germline V gene sequence: CDR1 SGDLS, CDR2 YYNGEE. The V segment lost 0 bases and the J segment 1 base; nucleotides outside the gene matches: 6. CDR3 length: 16 residues. This CDR3 is CASSVEVRGRNTEAFF. CDR3 sequence (DNA): TGTGCCAGCAGCGTAGAGGTAAGGGGGCGGAACACTGAAGCTTTCTTT.

This clone was counted only a few times. The chain links TRBV7-2 to TRBJ2-7, with 8 bases identical to TRBD1. This CDR3 is 14 amino acids long. V was clipped by 5 bases and J by 3 bases; unmatched bases: 6. Per germline, CDR1 SGHTA and CDR2 FQGNSA. The CDR3 DNA is TGTGCCAGCAGCCCATGGACAGGGAACTACGAGCAGTACTTC. It translates to CASSPWTGNYEQYF. The entire variable domain, with the rest obtained from reference TRBV7-2 and TRBJ2-7, is as follows: GAGVSQSPSNKVTEKGKDVELRCDPISGHTALYWYRQSLGQGLEFLIYFQGNSAPDKSGLPSDRFSAERTGGSVSTLTIQRTQQEDSAVYLCASSPWTGNYEQYFGPGTRLTVT.

The chain combines TRBV25-1 with TRBJ2-7; TRBD1 agrees at 12 bases. This CDR3 has 16 amino acids. Trimming at V came to 0 bases and at J to 3 bases, leaving 3 bases not matched to a gene. Germline V gene data show CDR1 as MGHDK and CDR2 as SYGVNS. CDR3 residues: CASSEYGTGGYYEQYF. As DNA, the CDR3 is TGTGCCAGCAGTGAATACGGGACAGGGGGCTACTACGAGCAGTACTTC.

This chain uses TRBV27 with TRBJ2-1, with D perhaps matching TRBD2 (6 bases). The germline V and J ends were trimmed by 5 bases and 8 bases, with 19 bases remaining between them. The CDR3 has 15 amino acids. Germline CDR1 is MNHEY and CDR2 is SMNVEV (reference sequence). CDR3 nucleotides: TGTGCCAGCAGTCCCACCTGGGGCGGGGCCTATGAGCAGTTCTTC. This sequence encodes CASSPTWGGAYEQFF.

The count of this clone is one. This sequence joins TRBV7-9 and TRBJ2-3; 7 positions agree with TRBD2. The CDR3 length is 15 residues. Per the germline V gene, CDR1 is SEHNR and CDR2 is FQNEAQ (reference sequence). V trimming: 1 base; J trimming: 6 bases; junction bases outside the gene matches: 7. The CDR3 sequence: CASSLVAGEVDTQYF. Written as DNA, the CDR3 is TGTGCCAGCAGCTTAGTTGCGGGAGAGGTTGATACGCAGTATTTT.

A single count supports this clone. This chain uses TRBV7-2 with TRBJ2-1; 8 bases agree with TRBD2. The germline CDR1 and CDR2 sequences are SGHTA and FQGNSA. This CDR3 contains 15 residues. Germline trimming cut 4 bases from V and 5 bases from J; bases unmatched to any gene: 7. The CDR3 sequence is CASSSRLAPNNEQFF. The CDR3 DNA follows: TGTGCCAGCAGCTCCCGACTAGCGCCGAACAATGAGCAGTTCTTC.

The rearrangement links TRBV2 to TRBJ2-6; 7 nucleotides line up with TRBD1. CDR1 is SNHLY and CDR2 is FYNNEI in the germline V gene. Trimming at V came to 5 bases and at J to 0 bases, leaving 10 bases not matched to a gene. The CDR3 is 18 residues long. CDR3 in amino acids: CASSRWDSHSSGANVLTF. CDR3 coding DNA: TGTGCCAGCAGTCGGTGGGACAGCCATTCCTCTGGGGCCAACGTCCTGACTTTC.

The gene calls are TRBV5-5 and TRBJ2-3; D may be TRBD2 (6 bases). The CDR3 has 16 amino acids. Trimming cost V 2 bases and J 0 bases, with 13 bases left between them. Germline V gene data show CDR1 as SGHKS and CDR2 as YYEKEE (reference sequence). The CDR3 nucleotides are TGTGCCAGCAGCTTTCGGGACTCACCTAGCACAGATACGCAGTATTTT. This codes for CASSFRDSPSTDTQYF.

This clone has just a few counts. The chain combines TRBV2 with TRBJ2-3; 10 positions match TRBD2. The CDR3 extends over 16 amino acids. Per germline, CDR1 SNHLY and CDR2 FYNNEI. J gave up 1 base and V 2 bases, and 3 bases lay outside the gene matches. CDR3: CASSERAGGRTDTQYF. DNA of the CDR3: TGTGCCAGCAGTGAAAGAGCGGGAGGGCGCACAGATACGCAGTATTTT.